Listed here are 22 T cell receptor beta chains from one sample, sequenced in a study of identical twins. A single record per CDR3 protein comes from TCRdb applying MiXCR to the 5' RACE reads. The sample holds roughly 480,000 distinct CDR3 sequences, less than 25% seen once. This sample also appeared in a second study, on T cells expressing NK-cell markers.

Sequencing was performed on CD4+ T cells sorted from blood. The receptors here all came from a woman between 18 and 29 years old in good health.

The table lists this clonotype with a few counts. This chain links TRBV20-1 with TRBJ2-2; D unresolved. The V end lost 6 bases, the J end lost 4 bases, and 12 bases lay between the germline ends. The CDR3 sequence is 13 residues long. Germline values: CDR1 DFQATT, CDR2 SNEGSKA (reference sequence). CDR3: CSANLVVTGELFF. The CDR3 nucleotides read TGCAGTGCCAACCTAGTTGTCACCGGGGAGCTGTTTTTT.

In DNA form, the CDR3 reads TGTGCCAGCAGCGTGGAGGGGCCCCCCTACAATGAGCAGTTCTTC. This encodes CASSVEGPPYNEQFF. This chain uses TRBV14 with TRBJ2-1, with D tentatively TRBD2 (6 bases). The V gene's germline CDR1 is SGHDN and CDR2 FVKESK. This CDR3 has 15 residues. Deletions cut 5 bases from V and 2 bases from J, with 13 bases between.

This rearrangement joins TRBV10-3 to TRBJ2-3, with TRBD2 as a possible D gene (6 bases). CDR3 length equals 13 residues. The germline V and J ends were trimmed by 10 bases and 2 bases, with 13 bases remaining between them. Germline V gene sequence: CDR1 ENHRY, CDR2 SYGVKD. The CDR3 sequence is CATRDSSTDTQYF. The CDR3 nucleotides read TGTGCCACCCGGGACTCTTCCACAGATACGCAGTATTTT.

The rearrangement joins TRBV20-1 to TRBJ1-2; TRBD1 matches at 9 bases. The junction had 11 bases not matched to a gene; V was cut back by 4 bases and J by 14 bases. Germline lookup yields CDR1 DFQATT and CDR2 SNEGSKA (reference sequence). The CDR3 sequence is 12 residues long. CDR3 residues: CSATGDREVCTF. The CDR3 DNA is TGCAGTGCTACGGGGGACAGGGAAGTTTGTACCTTC.

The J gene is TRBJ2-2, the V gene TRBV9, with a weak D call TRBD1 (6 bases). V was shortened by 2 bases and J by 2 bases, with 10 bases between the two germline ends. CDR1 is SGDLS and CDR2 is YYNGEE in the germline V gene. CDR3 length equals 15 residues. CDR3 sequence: CASSVHRVNTGELFF. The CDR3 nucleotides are TGTGCCAGCAGCGTGCACAGGGTCAACACCGGGGAGCTGTTTTTT.

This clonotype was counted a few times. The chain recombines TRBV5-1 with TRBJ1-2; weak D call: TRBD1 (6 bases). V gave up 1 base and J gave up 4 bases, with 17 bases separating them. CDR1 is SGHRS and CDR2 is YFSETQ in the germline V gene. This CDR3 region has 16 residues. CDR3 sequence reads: CASSLLVGGTIYGYTF. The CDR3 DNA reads TGCGCCAGCAGCTTGTTAGTAGGAGGGACAATCTATGGCTACACCTTC.

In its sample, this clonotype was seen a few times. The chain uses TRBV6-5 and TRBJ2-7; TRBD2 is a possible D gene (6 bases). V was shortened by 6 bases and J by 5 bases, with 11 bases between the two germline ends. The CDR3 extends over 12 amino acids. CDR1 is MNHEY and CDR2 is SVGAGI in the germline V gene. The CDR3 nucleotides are TGTGCCAGCAGGCCGACTAGTAACGAGCAGTACTTC. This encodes CASRPTSNEQYF.

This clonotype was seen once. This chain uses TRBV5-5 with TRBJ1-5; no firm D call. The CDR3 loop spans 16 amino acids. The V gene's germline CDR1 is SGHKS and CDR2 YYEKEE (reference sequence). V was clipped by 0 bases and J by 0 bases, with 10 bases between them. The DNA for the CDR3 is TGTGCCAGCAGCTTGGGTACGACTGATAGCAATCAGCCCCAGCATTTT. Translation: CASSLGTTDSNQPQHF. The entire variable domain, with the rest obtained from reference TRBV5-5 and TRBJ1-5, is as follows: DAGVTQSPTHLIKTRGQQVTLRCSPISGHKSVSWYQQVLGQGPQFIFQYYEKEERGRGNFPDRFSARQFPNYSSELNVNALLLGDSALYLCASSLGTTDSNQPQHFGDGTRLSIL.

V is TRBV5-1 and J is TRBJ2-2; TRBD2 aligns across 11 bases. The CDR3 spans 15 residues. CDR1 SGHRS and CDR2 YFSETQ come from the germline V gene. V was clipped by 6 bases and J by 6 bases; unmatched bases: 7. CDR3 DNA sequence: TGCGCCAGCAAAAGTACTAGCGGGAGCCCCGGGGAGCTGTTTTTT. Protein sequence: CASKSTSGSPGELFF.

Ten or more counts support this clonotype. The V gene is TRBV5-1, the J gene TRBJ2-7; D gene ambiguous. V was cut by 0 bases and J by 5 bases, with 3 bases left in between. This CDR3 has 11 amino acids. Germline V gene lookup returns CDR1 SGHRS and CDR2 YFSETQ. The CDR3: CASSLVDEQYF. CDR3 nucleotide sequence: TGCGCCAGCAGCTTGGTAGACGAGCAGTACTTC.

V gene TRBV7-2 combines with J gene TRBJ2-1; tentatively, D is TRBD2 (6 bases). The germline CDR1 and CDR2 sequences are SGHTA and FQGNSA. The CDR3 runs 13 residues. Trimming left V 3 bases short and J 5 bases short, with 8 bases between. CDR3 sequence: CASSFGGNNEQFF. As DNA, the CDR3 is TGTGCCAGCAGCTTTGGAGGGAACAATGAGCAGTTCTTC. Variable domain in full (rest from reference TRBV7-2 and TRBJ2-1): GAGVSQSPSNKVTEKGKDVELRCDPISGHTALYWYRQSLGQGLEFLIYFQGNSAPDKSGLPSDRFSAERTGGSVSTLTIQRTQQEDSAVYLCASSFGGNNEQFFGPGTRLTVL.

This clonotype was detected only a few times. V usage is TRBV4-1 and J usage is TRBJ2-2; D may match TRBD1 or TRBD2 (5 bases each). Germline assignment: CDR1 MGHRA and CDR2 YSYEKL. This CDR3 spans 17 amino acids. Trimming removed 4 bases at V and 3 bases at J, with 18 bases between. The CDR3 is CASSRGVQTLDTGELFF. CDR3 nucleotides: TGCGCCAGCAGCCGAGGGGTACAGACCTTGGACACCGGGGAGCTGTTTTTT.

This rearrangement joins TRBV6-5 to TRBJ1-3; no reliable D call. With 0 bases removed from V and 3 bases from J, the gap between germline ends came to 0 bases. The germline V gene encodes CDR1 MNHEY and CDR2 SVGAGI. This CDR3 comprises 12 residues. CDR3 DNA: TGTGCCAGCAGTTACTCTGGAAACACCATATATTTT. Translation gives CASSYSGNTIYF.

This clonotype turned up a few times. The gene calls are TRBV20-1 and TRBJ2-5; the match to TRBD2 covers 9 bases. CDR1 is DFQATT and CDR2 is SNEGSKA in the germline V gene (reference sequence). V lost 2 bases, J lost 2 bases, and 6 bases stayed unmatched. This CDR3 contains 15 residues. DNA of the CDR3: TGCAGTGCTAGACCACCTAGCGGGGCACAAGAGACCCAGTACTTC. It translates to CSARPPSGAQETQYF.

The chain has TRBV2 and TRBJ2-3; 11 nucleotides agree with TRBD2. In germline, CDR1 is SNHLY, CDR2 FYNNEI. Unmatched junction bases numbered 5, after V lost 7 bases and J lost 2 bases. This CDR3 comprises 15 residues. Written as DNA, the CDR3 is TGTGCCAGCACCCCTAGCGGGGGGCCCACAGATACGCAGTATTTT. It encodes CASTPSGGPTDTQYF.

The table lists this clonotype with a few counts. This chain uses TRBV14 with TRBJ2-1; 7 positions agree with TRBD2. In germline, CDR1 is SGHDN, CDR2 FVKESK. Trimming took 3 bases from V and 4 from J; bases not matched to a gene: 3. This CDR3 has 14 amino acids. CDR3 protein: CASSQSGIYNEQFF. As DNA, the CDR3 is TGTGCCAGCAGCCAGAGCGGGATTTACAATGAGCAGTTCTTC.

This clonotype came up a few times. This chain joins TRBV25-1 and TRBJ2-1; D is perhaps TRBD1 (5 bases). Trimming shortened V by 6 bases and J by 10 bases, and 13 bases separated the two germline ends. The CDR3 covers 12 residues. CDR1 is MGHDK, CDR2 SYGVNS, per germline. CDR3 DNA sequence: TGTGCCAGCAGGATATCCCAGGGAGAGCAGTTCTTC. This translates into CASRISQGEQFF.

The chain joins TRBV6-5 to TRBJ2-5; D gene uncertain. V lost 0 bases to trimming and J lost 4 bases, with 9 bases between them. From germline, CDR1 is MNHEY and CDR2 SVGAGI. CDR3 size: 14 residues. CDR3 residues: CASSYSGVRETQYF. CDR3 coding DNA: TGTGCCAGCAGTTACTCAGGAGTGAGAGAGACCCAGTACTTC.

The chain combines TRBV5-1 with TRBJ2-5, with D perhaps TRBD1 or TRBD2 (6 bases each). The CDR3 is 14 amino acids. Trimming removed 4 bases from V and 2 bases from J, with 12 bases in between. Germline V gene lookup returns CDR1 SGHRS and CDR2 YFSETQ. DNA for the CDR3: TGCGCCAGCAGCCAGGCGGGACATCAAGAGACCCAGTACTTC. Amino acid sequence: CASSQAGHQETQYF.

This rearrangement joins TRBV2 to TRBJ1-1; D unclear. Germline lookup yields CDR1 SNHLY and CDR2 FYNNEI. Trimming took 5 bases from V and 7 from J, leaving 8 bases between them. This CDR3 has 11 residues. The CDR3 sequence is CASSSYFEAFF. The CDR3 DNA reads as TGTGCCAGCAGTTCTTACTTTGAAGCTTTCTTT.

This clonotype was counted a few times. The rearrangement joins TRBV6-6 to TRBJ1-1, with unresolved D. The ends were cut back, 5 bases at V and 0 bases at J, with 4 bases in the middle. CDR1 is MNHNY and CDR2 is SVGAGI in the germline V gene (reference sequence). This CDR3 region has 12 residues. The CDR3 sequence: CASSNLNTEAFF. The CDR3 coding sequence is TGTGCCAGCAGTAACTTGAACACTGAAGCTTTCTTT.

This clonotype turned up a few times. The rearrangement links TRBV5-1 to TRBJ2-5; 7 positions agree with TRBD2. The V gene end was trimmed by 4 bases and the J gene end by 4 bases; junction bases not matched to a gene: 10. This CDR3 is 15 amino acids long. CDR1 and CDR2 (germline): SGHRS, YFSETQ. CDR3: CASSEGPAGRETQYF. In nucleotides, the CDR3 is TGCGCCAGCAGCGAGGGCCCAGCGGGAAGAGAGACCCAGTACTTC. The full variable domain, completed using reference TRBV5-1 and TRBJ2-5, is KAGVTQTPRYLIKTRGQQVTLSCSPISGHRSVSWYQQTPGQGLQFLFEYFSETQRNKGNFPGRFSGRQFSNSRSEMNVSTLELGDSALYLCASSEGPAGRETQYFGPGTRLLVL.